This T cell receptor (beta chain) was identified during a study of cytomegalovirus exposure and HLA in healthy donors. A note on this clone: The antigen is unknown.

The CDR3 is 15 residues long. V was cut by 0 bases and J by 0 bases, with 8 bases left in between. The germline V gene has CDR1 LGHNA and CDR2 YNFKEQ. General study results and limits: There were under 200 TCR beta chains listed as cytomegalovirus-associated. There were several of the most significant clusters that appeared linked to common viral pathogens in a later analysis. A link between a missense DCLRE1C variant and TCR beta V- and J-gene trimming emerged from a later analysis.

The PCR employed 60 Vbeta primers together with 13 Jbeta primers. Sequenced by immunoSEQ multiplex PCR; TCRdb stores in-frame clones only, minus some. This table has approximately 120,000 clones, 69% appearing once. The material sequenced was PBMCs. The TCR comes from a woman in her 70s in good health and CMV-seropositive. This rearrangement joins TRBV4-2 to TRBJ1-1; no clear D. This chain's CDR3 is CASSQDPGMNTEAFF. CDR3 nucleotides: TGTGCCAGCAGCCAAGATCCCGGTATGAACACTGAAGCTTTCTTT.